Each of the 15 T cell receptor beta chains below was sequenced from the same sample in a study of T cell clones after liver transplantation. The repertoire was sequenced with immunoSEQ multiplex PCR; TCRdb's copy has only in-frame clones and lacks some. The sample yields under 55,000 clones, approximately 87% seen once. Sequencing was performed on CD8+ T cells from blood, taken 12 months after liver transplant. These TCRs come from a human patient who received a liver transplant. Some T cells may trace back to the graft donor.

The chain carries TRBV7-9 and TRBJ2-5, with D maybe TRBD1 (6 bases). This CDR3 contains 16 residues. V lost 5 bases to trimming and J lost 5 bases, with 21 bases between them. Per germline, CDR1 SEHNR and CDR2 FQNEAQ (reference sequence). CDR3: CASSPTRGHQMETQYF. In DNA, the CDR3 is TGTGCCAGCAGCCCTACCAGGGGACATCAGATGGAGACCCAGTACTTC.

This clone was recorded many times. The chain recombines TRBV6-1 with TRBJ1-2; TRBD1 agrees at 7 bases. The V gene's germline CDR1 is MNHNS and CDR2 SASEGT. The CDR3 consists of 12 residues. V was pared by 7 bases and J by 6 bases, with 5 bases of the junction left unmatched. This CDR3 is CASTGRGDGYTF. CDR3 nucleotides: TGTGCCAGCACGGGCAGGGGGGATGGCTACACCTTC.

The V gene is TRBV7-9, the J gene TRBJ2-7; unclear D gene. The germline gives CDR1 SEHNR, CDR2 FQNEAQ (reference sequence). The V end was cut by 4 bases, the J end by 2 bases, with 6 bases between. The CDR3 runs to 12 residues. The CDR3 protein is CASSSITYEQYF. The CDR3 DNA reads TGTGCCAGCAGCTCGATAACCTACGAGCAGTACTTC.

This clone has only one observation. The chain carries TRBV28 and TRBJ1-4, with a weak D call TRBD1 (5 bases). The CDR3 consists of 14 residues. Germline-derived CDR1 and CDR2 are MDHEN and SYDVKM. V shed 5 bases and J shed 9 bases, with 16 bases lying between them. The CDR3 loop reads CASSPRKGRQKLFF. CDR3 DNA: TGTGCCAGCAGTCCACGAAAGGGACGGCAAAAACTGTTTTTT.

The chain uses TRBV7-9 and TRBJ2-7, with 11 bases fitting TRBD2. The CDR3 is 16 residues long. V lost 4 bases and J lost 2; bases outside the gene matches: 7. The V gene's germline CDR1 is SEHNR and CDR2 FQNEAQ (reference sequence). CDR3 sequence reads: CASSSETSGAPYEQYF. The CDR3 DNA is TGTGCCAGCAGCTCGGAGACTAGCGGGGCCCCCTACGAGCAGTACTTC.

This sequence joins TRBV19 and TRBJ1-4; D is unclear. Per germline, CDR1 LNHDA and CDR2 SQIVND (reference sequence). The V and J ends lost 5 bases and 0 bases respectively, with 7 bases between them. The length of the CDR3 is 14 residues. CDR3 DNA: TGTGCCAGTAGTCAGGCTGCAACTAATGAAAAACTGTTTTTT. Its protein is CASSQAATNEKLFF.

The gene calls are TRBV9 and TRBJ1-1; 7 bases fit TRBD1. V dropped 3 bases and J dropped 5; count of bases not matched to a gene: 4. This CDR3 has 13 residues. Germline lookup yields CDR1 SGDLS and CDR2 YYNGEE. CDR3 protein: CASSAGGRTEAFF. In DNA, the CDR3 is TGTGCCAGCAGCGCAGGGGGGAGGACTGAAGCTTTCTTT.

A word on this clone: Within the sample, other DNA sequences also encode this same CDR3. J is TRBJ2-2 and V is TRBV27; possible D gene TRBD2, 5 bases. There are 14 residues in the CDR3. With 0 bases removed from V and 5 bases from J, the gap between germline ends came to 7 bases. Looked up from germline, CDR1 is MNHEY and CDR2 is SMNVEV (reference sequence). For the CDR3, the DNA is TGTGCCAGCAGTTTATCGGGAGTTACCGGGGAGCTGTTTTTT. It translates to CASSLSGVTGELFF.

The V gene is TRBV27, the J gene TRBJ2-7; D perhaps matches TRBD2 (6 bases). The CDR3 extends over 13 amino acids. V shed 6 bases and J shed 6 bases, with 15 bases lying between them. The germline V gene encodes CDR1 MNHEY and CDR2 SMNVEV (reference sequence). The CDR3 DNA is TGTGCCAGCAGGGGACTGGCCTCCGCCGAGCAGTACTTC. Translating it yields CASRGLASAEQYF.

The chain carries TRBV9 and TRBJ2-7; D perhaps matches TRBD2 (6 bases). This CDR3 is 14 amino acids long. Germline V gene lookup returns CDR1 SGDLS and CDR2 YYNGEE. V gave up 0 bases and J gave up 6 bases, with 13 bases separating them. The CDR3 is CASSVVGQAGEQYF. The CDR3, as DNA: TGTGCCAGCAGCGTAGTGGGGCAAGCGGGCGAGCAGTACTTC.

The rearrangement uses TRBV9 and TRBJ2-7; D remains ambiguous. CDR3 length equals 15 residues. V was clipped by 2 bases and J by 5 bases, with 17 bases between them. Germline V gives CDR1 SGDLS, CDR2 YYNGEE. The CDR3 reads CASSVTRSTLDEQYF. In DNA, the CDR3 is TGTGCCAGCAGCGTTACCAGGTCTACCTTGGACGAGCAGTACTTC.

The V gene is TRBV5-5, the J gene TRBJ1-2; D is unclear. CDR3 length: 11 residues. The germline V gene has CDR1 SGHKS and CDR2 YYEKEE (reference sequence). The ends were cut back, 0 bases at V and 5 bases at J, with 2 bases in the middle. The CDR3 DNA follows: TGTGCCAGCAGCTTGGGATATGGCTACACCTTC. Its translation: CASSLGYGYTF.

The chain uses TRBV4-3 and TRBJ1-1, with D unresolved. The CDR3 is made up of 14 amino acids. Germline-derived CDR1 and CDR2 are LGHNA and YSLEER. The ends were cut back, 0 bases at V and 11 bases at J, with 16 bases in the middle. DNA for the CDR3: TGCGCCAGCAGCCAAGATAACAGCGACTTTGGGGCTTTCTTT. Protein: CASSQDNSDFGAFF.

The CDR3 sequence: CASSWTGGYGYTF. CDR3 nucleotide sequence: TGTGCCAGCAGTTGGACAGGGGGCTATGGCTACACCTTC. The V and J genes are TRBV27 and TRBJ1-2, with 10 positions matching TRBD1. CDR3 size: 13 residues. Trimming cost V 4 bases and J 4 bases; bases outside gene matches: 0. CDR1 MNHEY and CDR2 SMNVEV come from the germline V gene (reference sequence).

This clone was detected once. This chain links TRBV29-1 with TRBJ2-2; no clear D gene. The germline CDR1 and CDR2 sequences are SQVTM and ANQGSEA. CDR3 length equals 14 residues. V shed 4 bases and J shed 6 bases, with 15 bases lying between them. The CDR3 loop reads CSVVWSGSAGELFF. CDR3 bases: TGCAGCGTTGTATGGAGTGGATCGGCCGGGGAGCTGTTTTTT.